This T cell receptor beta chain was documented in a study of Graves' ophthalmopathy and Graves' hyperthyroidism. Disease in donors with ophthalmopathy had moderate-to-severe activity, CAS ≥3, NOSPECS ≥4 and under 3 months' duration. Excluded were patients with other autoimmune diseases, uncontrolled infections, pregnancy or lactation. Patients were diagnosed from clinical symptoms, serum thyroxine, TRAb, thyroid ultrasound and orbital computed tomography. This clonotype was recorded a few times. The CDR3 covers 17 residues. V was pared by 0 bases and J by 8 bases, with 10 bases of the junction left unmatched. Germline-derived CDR1 and CDR2 are MNHEY and SVGAGI. Amplification targeted the TCR beta CDR3 regions, with RNA transcripts as the source material. HTBI-primed first-round RT-PCR preceded second-round multiplex PCR. Via MiXCR, TCRdb re-called the multiplex PCR reads, giving one row per CDR3 protein. The sample yields about 740,000 distinct CDR3 sequences, roughly two fifths seen once.

The sample taken for sequencing was peripheral blood. J is TRBJ1-6 and V is TRBV6-5; 7 bases align to TRBD1. The source of this sequence is an adult man with Graves' ophthalmopathy. CDR3 DNA sequence: TGTGCCAGCAGTTACTCCAGCAGGGGGGCAGGAGATTCACCCCTCCACTTT. Its protein product is CASSYSSRGAGDSPLHF.